The 28 T cell receptor beta chains below all came from one sample that was sequenced in a study of blood T cells in healthy people across ages. Next came a second PCR, run for about 6 to 11 cycles, which used a sample-barcoded 5' primer along with a J-beta primer mix. Each CDR3 protein is one row after TCRdb ran MiXCR on the 5' RACE reads. This table has roughly 2 million distinct CDR3 sequences, around 48% appearing once. Sequenced: blood. These receptors originate from a woman aged 40 to 55 in good health.

The sample holds a few counts of this clonotype. The J gene is TRBJ1-5, the V gene TRBV12-3 or TRBV12-4; TRBD1 agrees at 7 bases. CDR3 length: 17 amino acids. The V and J ends lost 5 bases and 0 bases, in that order; junction bases with no gene match: 10. The CDR3 spells CASSRGQIPYSNQPQHF. CDR3 nucleotides: TGTGCCAGCAGTCGGGGACAGATTCCATATAGCAATCAGCCCCAGCATTTT.

This clonotype was counted only a few times. V and J are TRBV6-5 and TRBJ2-4; 8 positions agree with TRBD1. The CDR3 extends over 15 amino acids. The trim removed 0 bases at V and 5 bases at J, leaving 3 bases unmatched. CDR1 and CDR2 (germline): MNHEY, SVGAGI. The CDR3 sequence: CASSYSRTGQNIQYF. CDR3 DNA sequence: TGTGCCAGCAGTTACTCCCGGACAGGGCAAAACATTCAGTACTTC.

The chain has TRBV3-1 and TRBJ2-1; D possibly matches TRBD1 or TRBD2 (7 bases each). V was pared by 1 base and J by 5 bases, with 12 bases between. The CDR3 is 15 amino acids. The germline CDR1 and CDR2 sequences are LGHDT and YNNKEL (reference sequence). CDR3 coding DNA: TGTGCCAGCAGCCAAGCAGGGGGAGGGAACAATGAGCAGTTCTTC. Translated, it gives CASSQAGGGNNEQFF.

The chain joins TRBV6-5 to TRBJ1-2; D not certain. V was shortened by 0 bases and J by 7 bases, with 9 bases between the two germline ends. CDR1 is MNHEY, CDR2 SVGAGI, per germline. This CDR3 has 13 residues. This CDR3 reads CASSYSGMLGYTF. CDR3 bases: TGTGCCAGCAGTTACTCCGGGATGCTTGGCTACACCTTC.

This chain joins TRBV5-1 and TRBJ2-3; 8 bases are shared with TRBD1. This CDR3 contains 15 residues. Germline lookup yields CDR1 SGHRS and CDR2 YFSETQ. With 4 bases clipped from V and 5 bases from J, the junction kept 9 bases outside the gene matches. The CDR3 nucleotides read TGCGCCAGCAGCAGAGACAGGGGACCGGGAGATACGCAGTATTTT. Protein sequence: CASSRDRGPGDTQYF.

The chain couples TRBV5-1 to TRBJ1-2; a weak D match, TRBD1 (5 bases). CDR1 SGHRS and CDR2 YFSETQ come from the germline V gene. The CDR3 is 15 amino acids. V was shortened by 4 bases and J by 4 bases, with 17 bases between the two germline ends. DNA for the CDR3: TGCGCCAGCAGCCCCTCTTGGGGGGTCGGCTATGGCTACACCTTC. Residues: CASSPSWGVGYGYTF. Variable domain in full (rest from reference TRBV5-1 and TRBJ1-2): KAGVTQTPRYLIKTRGQQVTLSCSPISGHRSVSWYQQTPGQGLQFLFEYFSETQRNKGNFPGRFSGRQFSNSRSEMNVSTLELGDSALYLCASSPSWGVGYGYTFGSGTRLTVV.

The rearrangement joins TRBV6-2 or TRBV6-3 to TRBJ1-6, with D hard to call. Trimming left V 4 bases short and J 10 bases short, with 17 bases between. Germline CDR1 is MNHEY and CDR2 is SVGEGT. The CDR3 runs 15 residues. The CDR3 region is CASSSTGVPGSPLHF. The CDR3 DNA follows: TGTGCCAGCAGTTCCACCGGGGTACCGGGGTCACCCCTCCACTTT.

This clonotype was counted at least ten times. The CDR3 region has the DNA TGTGCCAGCAGCCCAAGTGGGGGGTCGGGCACAGATACGCAGTATTTT. Protein: CASSPSGGSGTDTQYF. The chain recombines TRBV7-9 with TRBJ2-3; D might be TRBD2 (6 bases). Germline values: CDR1 SEHNR, CDR2 FQNEAQ (reference sequence). V was pared by 5 bases and J by 1 base, with 16 bases between. The CDR3 is 16 amino acids.

The table lists this clonotype with a few counts. The chain joins TRBV6-6 to TRBJ1-5; D gene ambiguous. Trimming shortened V by 2 bases and J by 5 bases, and 13 bases separated the two germline ends. Germline CDR1 MNHNY, CDR2 SVGAGI (reference sequence). This CDR3 is 15 amino acids long. The CDR3: CASSYGGRRYQPQHF. Written as DNA, the CDR3 is TGTGCCAGCAGTTACGGCGGACGGAGGTATCAGCCCCAGCATTTT.

The chain employs TRBV29-1 and TRBJ2-7; D is possibly TRBD2 (5 bases). This CDR3 contains 13 residues. The V end lost 2 bases, the J end lost 0 bases, and 8 bases lay between the germline ends. The germline CDR1 and CDR2 sequences are SQVTM and ANQGSEA. The CDR3 bases are TGCAGCGTTGAAAGGGAGAGCTCCTACGAGCAGTACTTC. This gives the protein CSVERESSYEQYF.

The CDR3 is CASSLIGGAQHNEQFF. For the CDR3, the DNA is TGTGCCAGCAGCTTAATAGGGGGGGCACAGCACAATGAGCAGTTCTTC. The chain links TRBV7-9 to TRBJ2-1; D possibly corresponds to TRBD2 (7 bases). The germline CDR1 and CDR2 sequences are SEHNR and FQNEAQ (reference sequence). This CDR3 has 16 residues. With 2 bases removed from V and 5 bases from J, the gap between germline ends came to 16 bases.

The genes are TRBV21-1 and TRBJ2-7; no check of the table's D call, TRBD1, against the DNA was made. TRBV21-1 is deemed a pseudogene. The length of the CDR3 is 16 residues. The CDR3 region is CASSTDPGQGAGEQYF. The CDR3 DNA sequence: TGTGCCAGTTCAACTGATCCGGGACAGGGGGCTGGCGAGCAGTACTTC.

The chain recombines TRBV20-1 with TRBJ2-7; TRBD2 might be the D (6 bases). The CDR3 is 15 amino acids. Germline-derived CDR1 and CDR2 are DFQATT and SNEGSKA (reference sequence). V was pared by 3 bases and J by 3 bases, with 18 bases between. The CDR3 region is CSASGGGRGFYEQYF. The CDR3 region has the DNA TGCAGTGCTAGTGGAGGAGGGCGCGGCTTCTACGAGCAGTACTTC.

The chain joins TRBV2 to TRBJ2-5; TRBD1 agrees at 8 bases. The CDR3 is made up of 14 amino acids. Germline CDR1 and CDR2: SNHLY and FYNNEI. J lost 7 bases, V lost 0 bases, and 4 bases had no gene match. The CDR3 region has the DNA TGTGCCAGCAGTGAAGCGCTTCAGGGGGCGACCCAGTACTTC. Translation: CASSEALQGATQYF.

This clonotype came up a few times. This chain connects TRBV7-2 to TRBJ2-1, with unresolved D. This CDR3 contains 13 residues. The V gene's germline CDR1 is SGHTA and CDR2 FQGNSA. V lost 6 bases, J lost 10 bases, and 16 bases lay in between. The CDR3 DNA reads TGTGCCAGCAGGGCCAACGGCGGTCCCGAGCAGTTCTTC. Encoded protein: CASRANGGPEQFF.

The CDR3 region is CAISESVQDGYTF. The DNA for the CDR3 is TGTGCCATCAGTGAGTCTGTACAGGATGGCTACACCTTC. The rearrangement joins TRBV10-3 to TRBJ1-2; maybe TRBD1 (5 bases). V lost 0 bases and J lost 6, with 8 bases in between. In germline, CDR1 is ENHRY, CDR2 SYGVKD. The CDR3 contains 13 residues.

The CDR3 DNA sequence: TGCAGTGCTACTAACCCGCGACAGGGGGCTGGTGGCTACACCTTC. Protein product: CSATNPRQGAGGYTF. This rearrangement joins TRBV20-1 to TRBJ1-2, with 10 positions matching TRBD1. The CDR3 loop spans 15 amino acids. V was clipped by 4 bases and J by 7 bases; unmatched bases: 12. Germline V gene data show CDR1 as DFQATT and CDR2 as SNEGSKA (reference sequence).

This CDR3 is CSVVRENTEAFF. CDR3 DNA sequence: TGCAGCGTTGTCCGGGAGAACACTGAAGCTTTCTTT. J is TRBJ1-1 and V is TRBV29-1; the D is unclear. From germline, CDR1 is SQVTM and CDR2 ANQGSEA. Trimming shortened V by 4 bases and J by 1 base, and 7 bases separated the two germline ends. This CDR3 is built from 12 residues.

This clonotype was counted only a few times. This chain joins TRBV13 and TRBJ2-4; 7 positions match TRBD2. J was trimmed by 3 bases and V by 5 bases; bases with no gene match: 13. CDR3 length equals 17 residues. Germline V gene sequence: CDR1 PRHDT, CDR2 FYEKMQ (reference sequence). CDR3 residues: CASSPTPPSGVKNIQYF. CDR3 sequence (DNA): TGTGCCAGCAGCCCCACACCGCCTAGCGGTGTCAAAAACATTCAGTACTTC.

This chain links TRBV24-1 with TRBJ2-1; the match to TRBD2 covers 11 bases. The ends lost 1 base at V and 9 bases at J; junction bases unmatched: 7. Germline-derived CDR1 and CDR2 are KGHDR and SFDVKD. This CDR3 region has 16 residues. The CDR3 loop reads CATSDFSSGGPGEQFF. CDR3 nucleotide sequence: TGTGCCACCAGTGATTTTTCTAGCGGGGGGCCCGGTGAGCAGTTCTTC.

This clonotype was picked up a small number of times. The V call is TRBV7-9, the J call TRBJ2-3; D is uncertain. V was pared by 0 bases and J by 14 bases, with 12 bases between. Germline CDR1 and CDR2: SEHNR and FQNEAQ (reference sequence). The CDR3 spans 12 residues. DNA of the CDR3: TGTGCCAGCAGCTTAGCCGGCGGAGTCGGGTATTTT. Its protein is CASSLAGGVGYF. The full variable domain, with the rest looked up from reference TRBV7-9 and TRBJ2-3, is DTGVSQNPRHKITKRGQNVTFRCDPISEHNRLYWYRQTLGQGPEFLTYFQNEAQLEKSRLLSDRFSAERPKGSFSTLEIQRTEQGDSAMYLCASSLAGGVGYFGPGTRLTVL.

The chain carries TRBV7-2 and TRBJ2-5, with TRBD2 matching 9 bases. Unmatched junction bases numbered 8, after V lost 4 bases and J lost 2 bases. CDR1 SGHTA and CDR2 FQGNSA come from the germline V gene. The length of the CDR3 is 16 residues. CDR3 residues: CASSSLAGSKQETQYF. CDR3 bases: TGTGCCAGCAGCTCCCTAGCGGGGAGTAAACAAGAGACCCAGTACTTC.

This clonotype was counted a few times. The V gene is TRBV4-2, the J gene TRBJ2-4; D may be TRBD1 or TRBD2 (7 bases each). The CDR3 has 16 residues. Germline CDR1 is LGHNA and CDR2 is YNFKEQ. V lost 1 base, J lost 7 bases, and 17 bases lay in between. CDR3 residues: CASSQVQGGGQNIQYF. The DNA for the CDR3 is TGTGCCAGCAGCCAAGTCCAGGGGGGGGGACAGAACATTCAGTACTTC.

This clonotype was seen a handful of times. This rearrangement joins TRBV20-1 to TRBJ1-6, with D perhaps TRBD1 (6 bases). From germline, CDR1 is DFQATT and CDR2 SNEGSKA (reference sequence). Trimming stripped 5 bases from V and 0 bases from J, with 26 bases between. This CDR3 is built from 20 residues. CDR3 sequence reads: CSASAWTANPRSSYNSPLHF. The CDR3 region has the DNA TGCAGTGCTTCCGCTTGGACAGCAAACCCTAGGAGCTCCTATAATTCACCCCTCCACTTT.

The rearrangement uses TRBV11-2 and TRBJ2-1; D gene ambiguous. The CDR3 consists of 12 residues. Trimming stripped 4 bases from V and 12 bases from J, with 13 bases between. CDR1 is SGHAT and CDR2 is FQNNGV in the germline V gene. CDR3 in DNA: TGTGCCAGCAGCTGGGCCCCTTCGGGGCAGTTCTTC. This encodes CASSWAPSGQFF.

This clonotype was observed a handful of times. The rearrangement joins TRBV6-2 or TRBV6-3 to TRBJ2-7; a weak D match, TRBD1 (6 bases). V lost 11 bases and J 2 bases, leaving 13 bases between the germline ends. This CDR3 comprises 12 residues. Germline CDR1 MNHEY, CDR2 SVGEGT. CDR3 amino acids: CAAGQSTYEQYF. CDR3 DNA sequence: TGTGCCGCCGGACAGTCTACCTACGAGCAGTACTTC.

The V call is TRBV7-2, the J call TRBJ2-1, with D perhaps matching TRBD2 (6 bases). The better agreement between TRBJ2-7 and the DNA end casts doubt on the J call. Germline V gene data show CDR1 as SGHTA and CDR2 as FQGNSA. The CDR3 is 14 residues long. The CDR3 DNA follows: TGTGCCAGCAGCGTCCGCCGGGGGTCCGACGAGCAGTACTTC. Translating gives CASSVRRGSDEQYF.

The chain carries TRBV14 and TRBJ2-7, with 11 positions matching TRBD1. The germline V gene has CDR1 SGHDN and CDR2 FVKESK. This CDR3 spans 16 amino acids. V trimming: 3 bases; J trimming: 4 bases; junction bases outside the gene matches: 8. For the CDR3, the DNA is TGTGCCAGCAGCCAGGGCCGGGACAGGGGGAGGTACGAGCAGTACTTC. Translating gives CASSQGRDRGRYEQYF.